This entry lists 12 T cell receptor beta chains sequenced from one sample in a study of patients and donors after allogeneic stem cell transplantation. TCRdb processed the RT-PCR reads anew with MiXCR; each CDR3 protein has one entry. The data show approximately 88,000 distinct CDR3 sequences, 4% to 5% seen once. Sequencing was done on a sample of blood, either unsorted or a sorted T cell fraction (not recorded which). The receptor set was obtained from a human donor who was either an allogeneic HSCT recipient or a stem cell or donor lymphocyte infusion donor (not recorded which). It is not recorded whose cells these are; they may come from a transplant donor.

This clonotype was counted many times. The rearrangement links TRBV2 to TRBJ2-1, with 7 positions matching TRBD1. V shed 7 bases and J 5 bases; nucleotides not matched to a gene: 8. In germline, CDR1 is SNHLY, CDR2 FYNNEI. The length of the CDR3 is 14 residues. In DNA form, the CDR3 reads TGTGCCAGCAATAACCGGGACAGCCACAATGAGCAGTTCTTC. Its protein product is CASNNRDSHNEQFF.

This clonotype was seen a few times. This sequence joins TRBV2 and TRBJ1-1; possible D gene TRBD1, 6 bases. Between the trimmed V and J ends, which lost 4 bases and 11 bases, there was a span of 14 bases. Germline V gene sequence: CDR1 SNHLY, CDR2 FYNNEI. The CDR3 runs 12 residues. CDR3 region: CASSVGAGEAFF. In DNA, the CDR3 is TGTGCCAGCAGTGTGGGGGCGGGGGAGGCTTTCTTT.

This clonotype was picked up many times. The CDR3 region is CASSYPRGTQYF. In DNA form, the CDR3 reads TGTGCCAGCAGTTACCCCCGCGGTACGCAGTATTTT. The chain has TRBV6-2 or TRBV6-3 and TRBJ2-3, with D uncertain. Between the trimmed V and J ends, which lost 2 bases and 8 bases, there was a span of 8 bases. The CDR3 spans 12 residues. Looked up from germline, CDR1 is MNHEY and CDR2 is SVGEGT.

Ten or more counts support this clonotype. This chain links TRBV5-6 with TRBJ1-2; D unresolved. The germline V gene encodes CDR1 SGHDT and CDR2 YYEEEE. The length of the CDR3 is 12 residues. V gave up 2 bases and J gave up 7 bases, with 9 bases separating them. CDR3: CASSFGLAGYTF. The CDR3 DNA sequence: TGTGCCAGCAGCTTTGGCCTTGCTGGCTACACCTTC.

In this sample, this clonotype turned up many times. V usage is TRBV7-3 and J usage is TRBJ2-7; D ambiguous. The CDR3 extends over 13 amino acids. The V end lost 5 bases, the J end lost 3 bases, and 11 bases lay between the germline ends. Germline V lookup: CDR1 SGHTA, CDR2 FQGTGA. DNA for the CDR3: TGTGCCAGCAGCCAAGGCCCGGGCTACGAGCAGTACTTC. It yields the protein CASSQGPGYEQYF.

This clonotype was recorded at least ten times. The rearrangement links TRBV19 to TRBJ1-1; 9 bases are shared with TRBD1. Germline V lookup: CDR1 LNHDA, CDR2 SQIVND (reference sequence). CDR3 length equals 15 residues. J lost 4 bases, V lost 4 bases, and 7 bases had no gene match. The CDR3, as DNA: TGTGCCAGTAGTACCTTACAGGGGGCAAGCACTGAAGCTTTCTTT. This translates into CASSTLQGASTEAFF.

In its sample, this clonotype was seen a few times. The rearrangement joins TRBV10-3 to TRBJ2-3; weak D call: TRBD2 (6 bases). V was shortened by 0 bases and J by 3 bases, with 16 bases between the two germline ends. The CDR3 contains 17 residues. Germline CDR1 is ENHRY and CDR2 is SYGVKD. CDR3 bases: TGTGCCATCAGTGAGTCGATACTTCAAGGAGGGACAGATACGCAGTATTTT. As protein: CAISESILQGGTDTQYF.

The V gene is TRBV10-3, the J gene TRBJ2-2, with 9 bases that match TRBD1. The CDR3 sequence is 18 residues long. The J segment lost 5 bases and the V segment lost 3 bases, leaving 13 bases of the junction unmatched. CDR1 and CDR2 (germline): ENHRY, SYGVKD. CDR3 loop: CAISELDRGRVVTGELFF. The CDR3 nucleotides are TGTGCCATCAGTGAACTCGACAGGGGGAGGGTGGTGACCGGGGAGCTGTTTTTT.

This clonotype has ten or more counts. The CDR3 spells CASSADWNTGELFF. In DNA form, the CDR3 reads TGTGCCAGCAGCGCGGACTGGAACACCGGGGAGCTGTTTTTT. The chain recombines TRBV5-6 with TRBJ2-2, with D maybe TRBD2 (5 bases). Germline CDR1 SGHDT, CDR2 YYEEEE. This CDR3 is built from 14 residues. With 4 bases removed from V and 1 base from J, the gap between germline ends came to 8 bases.

This clonotype was seen at least ten times. The V gene is TRBV5-1, the J gene TRBJ2-3, with 11 positions matching TRBD2. This CDR3 has 16 amino acids. J gave up 3 bases and V 4 bases, and 7 bases lay outside the gene matches. Per the germline V gene, CDR1 is SGHRS and CDR2 is YFSETQ. The CDR3 spells CASSMQTSGGTDTQYF. The CDR3 nucleotides are TGCGCCAGCAGCATGCAAACTAGCGGGGGTACAGATACGCAGTATTTT.

In its sample, this clonotype was seen many times. This chain links TRBV20-1 with TRBJ2-7; maybe TRBD2 (6 bases). CDR1 and CDR2 (germline): DFQATT, SNEGSKA (reference sequence). The CDR3 spans 12 residues. The V and J ends lost 1 base and 5 bases respectively, with 9 bases between them. As DNA, the CDR3 is TGCAGTGCTAGAGTGACTAGTGACGAGCAGTACTTC. It specifies CSARVTSDEQYF.

This clonotype occurred many times. The chain links TRBV9 to TRBJ2-7; 7 bases agree with TRBD1. The CDR3 has 15 residues. The junction had 9 bases not matched to a gene; V was cut back by 4 bases and J by 2 bases. The germline V gene encodes CDR1 SGDLS and CDR2 YYNGEE. CDR3: CASSRRDSKTYEQYF. In DNA form, the CDR3 reads TGTGCCAGCAGCCGCCGGGACAGTAAAACCTACGAGCAGTACTTC.